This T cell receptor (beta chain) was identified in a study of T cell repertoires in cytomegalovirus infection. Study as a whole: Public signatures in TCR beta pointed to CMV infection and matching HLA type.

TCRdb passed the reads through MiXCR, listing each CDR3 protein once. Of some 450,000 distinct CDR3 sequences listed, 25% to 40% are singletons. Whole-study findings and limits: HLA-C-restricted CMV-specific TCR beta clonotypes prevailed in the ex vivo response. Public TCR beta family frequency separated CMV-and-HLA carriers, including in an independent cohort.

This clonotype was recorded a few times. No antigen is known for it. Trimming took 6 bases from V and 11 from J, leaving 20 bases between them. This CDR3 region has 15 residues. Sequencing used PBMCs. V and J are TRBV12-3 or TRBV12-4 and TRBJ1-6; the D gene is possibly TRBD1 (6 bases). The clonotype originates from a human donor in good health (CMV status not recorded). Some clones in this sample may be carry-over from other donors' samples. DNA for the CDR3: TGTGCCAGCAGGGAAGGCGGTACAGGGTCAGCACCCCTCCACTTT. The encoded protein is CASREGGTGSAPLHF.